What follows are 17 T cell receptor beta chains derived from one specimen sequenced in a study of OX40 agonist ivuxolimab in advanced cancers. Here immunoSEQ multiplex PCR was the method, and the copy in TCRdb shows in-frame clones only, minus some. Of under 55,000 clones listed, around 93% are singletons. The source material was CD4+ or CD8+ T cells sorted from blood, sampled in a trial of the OX40 agonist ivuxolimab. These receptors all stem from an adult with an advanced solid tumor such as melanoma, head and neck, liver or kidney cancer.

The V and J genes are TRBV5-1 and TRBJ2-7; TRBD1 matches at 8 bases. Per germline, CDR1 SGHRS and CDR2 YFSETQ. The junction had 6 bases not matched to a gene; V was cut back by 0 bases and J by 1 base. This CDR3 has 16 amino acids. The CDR3, as DNA: TGCGCCAGCAGCTTGGCCGCAGGACAGGGTTCCTACGAGCAGTACTTC. This codes for CASSLAAGQGSYEQYF.

The chain employs TRBV28 and TRBJ2-2; 7 bases are a match to TRBD1. V lost 7 bases and J lost 3; bases outside the gene matches: 8. The CDR3 has 15 amino acids. Germline-derived CDR1 and CDR2 are MDHEN and SYDVKM. The CDR3 is CASNGRGLYTGELFF. DNA of the CDR3: TGTGCCAGCAACGGTAGGGGGCTATACACCGGGGAGCTGTTTTTT. The full variable domain, completed using reference TRBV28 and TRBJ2-2, is DVKVTQSSRYLVKRTGEKVFLECVQDMDHENMFWYRQDPGLGLRLIYFSYDVKMKEKGDIPEGYSVSREKKERFSLILESASTNQTSMYLCASNGRGLYTGELFFGEGSRLTVL.

The chain combines TRBV2 with TRBJ2-2, with 13 bases identical to TRBD2. V was pared by 6 bases and J by 9 bases, with 28 bases of the junction left unmatched. This CDR3 contains 22 residues. Germline CDR1 and CDR2: SNHLY and FYNNEI. DNA for the CDR3: TGTGCCAGCAGACTGAATATAGGGACAGGGGCCCGGACTAGCGGGAGTTTTCGGGAGCTGTTTTTT. Amino acids: CASRLNIGTGARTSGSFRELFF. The full variable domain, in which reference TRBV2 and TRBJ2-2 provide the parts outside the CDR3, is EPEVTQTPSHQVTQMGQEVILRCVPISNHLYFYWYRQILGQKVEFLVSFYNNEISEKSEIFDDQFSVERPDGSNFTLKIRSTKLEDSAMYFCASRLNIGTGARTSGSFRELFFGEGSRLTVL.

This clone occurred once. The CDR3 nucleotides read TGTGCCAGCAGTGACTCCGGGTCGAGTTCTCCAGATACGCAGTATTTT. This codes for CASSDSGSSSPDTQYF. The V gene is TRBV6-4, the J gene TRBJ2-3; no clear D gene. CDR1 is MRHNA and CDR2 is SNTAGT in the germline V gene. CDR3 size: 16 residues. V was shortened by 0 bases and J by 4 bases, with 14 bases between the two germline ends.

The V and J genes are TRBV28 and TRBJ1-3; weak D call: TRBD1 (5 bases). Germline values: CDR1 MDHEN, CDR2 SYDVKM. This CDR3 is 15 amino acids long. The ends were cut back, 1 base at V and 4 bases at J, with 11 bases in the middle. CDR3 protein: CASSLSLRGGNTIYF. Here the CDR3 DNA reads TGTGCCAGCAGTTTATCGCTTCGGGGCGGAAACACCATATATTTT.

V gene TRBV15 combines with J gene TRBJ1-5, with D tentatively TRBD1 (6 bases). This CDR3 has 15 amino acids. Germline assignment: CDR1 LNHNV and CDR2 YYDKDF (reference sequence). Trimming took 5 bases from V and 1 from J, leaving 12 bases between them. The CDR3 DNA reads as TGTGCCACCAGCCCCTACAGGGCAAGCAATCAGCCCCAGCATTTT. It yields the protein CATSPYRASNQPQHF.

This sequence joins TRBV11-2 and TRBJ2-1, with a tentative D call TRBD2 (6 bases). Trimming removed 2 bases from V and 3 bases from J, with 17 bases in between. The CDR3 runs to 17 residues. Per germline, CDR1 SGHAT and CDR2 FQNNGV. The DNA for the CDR3 is TGTGCCAGCAGCTTATTGGCTTTGCAGGGACTCTACAATGAGCAGTTCTTC. Translation: CASSLLALQGLYNEQFF.

The chain uses TRBV28 and TRBJ1-3, with D unresolved. The CDR3 is made up of 14 amino acids. V lost 2 bases and J 2 bases, leaving 7 bases between the germline ends. Germline CDR1 and CDR2: MDHEN and SYDVKM. The CDR3 region is CASSLGFAGNTIYF. CDR3 DNA sequence: TGTGCCAGCAGTTTAGGTTTTGCTGGAAACACCATATATTTT.

The V call is TRBV28, the J call TRBJ2-7, with D uncertain. V was clipped by 5 bases and J by 4 bases, with 6 bases between them. Per the germline V gene, CDR1 is MDHEN and CDR2 is SYDVKM. The CDR3 contains 11 residues. CDR3 coding DNA: TGTGCCAGCAGTCCTCTTTACGAGCAGTACTTC. Amino acids: CASSPLYEQYF.

The rearrangement uses TRBV6-6 and TRBJ2-3; 7 bases align to TRBD1. V shed 6 bases and J 1 base; nucleotides not matched to a gene: 4. Germline values: CDR1 MNHNY, CDR2 SVGAGI (reference sequence). This CDR3 spans 14 amino acids. The CDR3 is CASRPGQGTDTQYF. DNA for the CDR3: TGTGCCAGCAGACCCGGACAGGGCACAGATACGCAGTATTTT.

V is TRBV4-3 and J is TRBJ2-1; D ambiguous. This CDR3 comprises 15 residues. V was pared by 5 bases and J by 0 bases, with 11 bases between. Per the germline V gene, CDR1 is LGHNA and CDR2 is YSLEER. Written as DNA, the CDR3 is TGCGCCAGCAGCTACGCGGTCAGCTCCTACAATGAGCAGTTCTTC. It translates to CASSYAVSSYNEQFF.

This chain joins TRBV9 and TRBJ2-7, with no clear D. The germline V gene has CDR1 SGDLS and CDR2 YYNGEE. The CDR3 spans 11 residues. The V end was cut by 7 bases, the J end by 3 bases, with 8 bases between. CDR3 DNA: TGTGCCAGCCCCCCCTTCTACGAGCAGTACTTC. Protein: CASPPFYEQYF.

The rearrangement links TRBV5-1 to TRBJ2-7; no definite D call. Trimming pared 7 bases from V and 2 bases from J, leaving 13 bases between. The CDR3 covers 13 residues. Germline V CDR1 and CDR2: SGHRS, YFSETQ. CDR3 protein: CASRPHSAYEQYF. The CDR3 DNA sequence: TGCGCCAGCCGCCCCCACAGCGCCTACGAGCAGTACTTC.

The rearrangement links TRBV10-1 to TRBJ2-3; 8 bases align to TRBD2. Per the germline V gene, CDR1 is WNHNN and CDR2 is SYGVQD (reference sequence). There are 13 residues in the CDR3. The trim removed 3 bases at V and 7 bases at J, leaving 3 bases unmatched. The CDR3 here is CASSEGLANTQYF. CDR3 nucleotides: TGCGCCAGCAGTGAAGGACTAGCAAATACGCAGTATTTT.

The chain combines TRBV10-3 with TRBJ1-1; TRBD1 agrees at 9 bases. The CDR3 length is 14 residues. Germline V gene sequence: CDR1 ENHRY, CDR2 SYGVKD. Unmatched junction bases numbered 1, after V lost 4 bases and J lost 1 base. CDR3 sequence (DNA): TGTGCCATCAGTGGGGGACAGGGGAACACTGAAGCTTTCTTT. This gives the protein CAISGGQGNTEAFF.

The chain links TRBV9 to TRBJ2-2; 14 positions agree with TRBD2. V trimming: 4 bases; J trimming: 3 bases; junction bases outside the gene matches: 5. There are 17 residues in the CDR3. From germline, CDR1 is SGDLS and CDR2 YYNGEE. The CDR3 region has the DNA TGTGCCAGCAGCCCTAGACTAGCGGGAGGGCACACCGGGGAGCTGTTTTTT. It codes for CASSPRLAGGHTGELFF.

CDR3 in amino acids: CASSIGGASVNEQFF. In DNA form, the CDR3 reads TGTGCCAGTAGTATTGGGGGCGCGAGCGTCAATGAGCAGTTCTTC. This chain uses TRBV19 with TRBJ2-1; a weak D match, TRBD1 (6 bases). The CDR3 runs 15 residues. Germline-derived CDR1 and CDR2 are LNHDA and SQIVND (reference sequence). Trimming pared 3 bases from V and 6 bases from J, leaving 15 bases between. Together with reference TRBV19 and TRBJ2-1, the CDR3 gives the full variable domain: DGGITQSPKYLFRKEGQNVTLSCEQNLNHDAMYWYRQDPGQGLRLIYYSQIVNDFQKGDIAEGYSVSREKKESFPLTVTSAQKNPTAFYLCASSIGGASVNEQFFGPGTRLTVL.